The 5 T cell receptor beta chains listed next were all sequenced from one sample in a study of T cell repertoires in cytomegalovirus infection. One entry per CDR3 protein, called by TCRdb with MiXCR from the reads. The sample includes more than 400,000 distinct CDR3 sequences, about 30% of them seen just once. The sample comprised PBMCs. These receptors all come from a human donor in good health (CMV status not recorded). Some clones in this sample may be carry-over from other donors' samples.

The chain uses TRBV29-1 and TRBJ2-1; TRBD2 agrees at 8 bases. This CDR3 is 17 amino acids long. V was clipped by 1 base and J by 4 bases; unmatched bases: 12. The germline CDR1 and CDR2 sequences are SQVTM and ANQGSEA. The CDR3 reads CSVEGGSGSIGYNEQFF. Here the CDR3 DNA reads TGCAGCGTTGAAGGAGGAAGCGGGAGTATTGGGTACAATGAGCAGTTCTTC.

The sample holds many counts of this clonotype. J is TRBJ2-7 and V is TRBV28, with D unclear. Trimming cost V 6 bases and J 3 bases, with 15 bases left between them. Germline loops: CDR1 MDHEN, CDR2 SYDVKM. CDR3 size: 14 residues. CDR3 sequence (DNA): TGTGCCAGCAGCCATGACACAATAGGCTACGAGCAGTACTTC. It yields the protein CASSHDTIGYEQYF.

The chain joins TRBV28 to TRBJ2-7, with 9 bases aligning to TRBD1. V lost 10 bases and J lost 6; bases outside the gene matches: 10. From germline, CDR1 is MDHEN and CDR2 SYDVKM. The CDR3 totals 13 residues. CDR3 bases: TGTGCCACGGGGACAGGGAGCTGGACCGAGCAGTACTTC. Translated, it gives CATGTGSWTEQYF.

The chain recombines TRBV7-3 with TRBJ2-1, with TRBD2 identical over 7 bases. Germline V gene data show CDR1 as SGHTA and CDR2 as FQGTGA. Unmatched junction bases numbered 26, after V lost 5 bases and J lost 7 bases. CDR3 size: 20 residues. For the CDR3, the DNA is TGTGCCAGCAGCCCGGGTAGTGGCGGGAGAAGCCTCGGTGCTAGGAATGAGCAGTTCTTC. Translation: CASSPGSGGRSLGARNEQFF.

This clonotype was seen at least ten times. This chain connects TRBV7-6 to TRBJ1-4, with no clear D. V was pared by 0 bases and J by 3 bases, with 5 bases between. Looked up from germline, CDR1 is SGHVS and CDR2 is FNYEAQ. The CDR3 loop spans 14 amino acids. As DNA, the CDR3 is TGTGCCAGCAGCTTAGCGTCAGCTAATGAAAAACTGTTTTTT. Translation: CASSLASANEKLFF.